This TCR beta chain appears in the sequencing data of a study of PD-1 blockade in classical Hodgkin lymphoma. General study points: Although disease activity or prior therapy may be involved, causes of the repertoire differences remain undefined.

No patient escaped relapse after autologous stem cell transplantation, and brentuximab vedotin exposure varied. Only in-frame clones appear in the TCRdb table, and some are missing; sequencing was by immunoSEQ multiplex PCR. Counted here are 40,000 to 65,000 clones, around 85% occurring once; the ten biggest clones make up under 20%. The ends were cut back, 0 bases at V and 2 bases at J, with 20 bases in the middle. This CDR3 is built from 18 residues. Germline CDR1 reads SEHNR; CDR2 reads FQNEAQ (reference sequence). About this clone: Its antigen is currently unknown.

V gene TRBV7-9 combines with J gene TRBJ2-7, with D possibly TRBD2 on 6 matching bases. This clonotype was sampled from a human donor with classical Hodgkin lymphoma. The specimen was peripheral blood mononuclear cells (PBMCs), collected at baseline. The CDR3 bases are TGTGCCAGCAGCTTAGCGGAGGGCACACGGATACGAACCTACGAGCAGTACTTC. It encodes CASSLAEGTRIRTYEQYF.